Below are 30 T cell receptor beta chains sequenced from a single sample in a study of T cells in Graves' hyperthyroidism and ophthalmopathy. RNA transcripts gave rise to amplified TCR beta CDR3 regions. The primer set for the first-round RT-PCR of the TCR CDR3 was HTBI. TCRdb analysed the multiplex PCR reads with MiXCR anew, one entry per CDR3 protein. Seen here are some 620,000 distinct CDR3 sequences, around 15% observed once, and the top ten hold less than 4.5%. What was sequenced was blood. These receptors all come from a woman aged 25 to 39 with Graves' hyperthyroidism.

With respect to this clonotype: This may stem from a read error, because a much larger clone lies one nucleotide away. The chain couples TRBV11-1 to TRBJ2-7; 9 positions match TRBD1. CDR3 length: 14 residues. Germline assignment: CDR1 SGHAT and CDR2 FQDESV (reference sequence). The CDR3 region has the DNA TGTGCCGGCAGCGCTGGACAGGGGTGGTACGAGCAGTACTTC. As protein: CAGSAGQGWYEQYF.

The CDR3 loop reads CASRSPGYEEKLFF. The CDR3 nucleotides read TGTGCCAGCAGATCCCCGGGGTACGAGGAAAAACTGTTTTTT. This rearrangement joins TRBV28 to TRBJ1-4; D ambiguous. The CDR3 length is 14 residues. The V gene lost 6 bases and the J gene lost 8 bases, with 16 bases spanning the gap. Germline CDR1 reads MDHEN; CDR2 reads SYDVKM.

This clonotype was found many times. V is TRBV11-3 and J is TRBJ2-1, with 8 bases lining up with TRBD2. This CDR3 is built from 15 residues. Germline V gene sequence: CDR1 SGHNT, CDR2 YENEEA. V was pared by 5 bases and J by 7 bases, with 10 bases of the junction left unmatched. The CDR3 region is CASSVLAGPRNEQFF. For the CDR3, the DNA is TGTGCCAGCAGCGTGTTAGCGGGACCCCGGAATGAGCAGTTCTTC.

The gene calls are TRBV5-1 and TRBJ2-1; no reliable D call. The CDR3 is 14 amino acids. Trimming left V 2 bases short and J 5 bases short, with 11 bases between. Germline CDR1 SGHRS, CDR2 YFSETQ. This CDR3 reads CASSLQSTDNEQFF. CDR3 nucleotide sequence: TGCGCCAGCAGCTTACAGAGCACCGACAATGAGCAGTTCTTC.

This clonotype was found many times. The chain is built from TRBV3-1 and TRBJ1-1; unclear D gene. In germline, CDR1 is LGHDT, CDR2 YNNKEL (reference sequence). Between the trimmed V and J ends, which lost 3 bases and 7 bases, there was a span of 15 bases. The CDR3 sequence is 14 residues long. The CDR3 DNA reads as TGTGCCAGCAGCCAGCCGGGCCTCCGAGTTGAAGCTTTCTTT. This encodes CASSQPGLRVEAFF.

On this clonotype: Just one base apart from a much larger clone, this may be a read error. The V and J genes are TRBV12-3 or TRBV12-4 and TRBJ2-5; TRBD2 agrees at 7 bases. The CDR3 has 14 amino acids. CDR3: CVSSFSGIQETQYF. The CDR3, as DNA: TGTGTCAGCAGTTTCAGCGGGATTCAAGAGACCCAGTACTTC.

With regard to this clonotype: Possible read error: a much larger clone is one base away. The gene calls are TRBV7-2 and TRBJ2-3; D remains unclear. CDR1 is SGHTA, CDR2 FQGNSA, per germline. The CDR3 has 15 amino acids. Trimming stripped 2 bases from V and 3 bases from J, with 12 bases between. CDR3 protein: CASSLTMPRTDTQYF. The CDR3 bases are TGTGCCAGCAGCTTAACGATGCCTAGGACAGATACGCAGTATTTT.

CDR3 residues: CASSPRLLNEKLFF. The CDR3 coding sequence is TGTGCCAGCAGTCCGCGTCTATTGAATGAAAAACTGTTTTTT. The chain is built from TRBV6-1 and TRBJ1-4; D is uncertain. Trimming pared 5 bases from V and 5 bases from J, leaving 12 bases between. The CDR3 runs 14 residues. The germline gives CDR1 MNHNS, CDR2 SASEGT.

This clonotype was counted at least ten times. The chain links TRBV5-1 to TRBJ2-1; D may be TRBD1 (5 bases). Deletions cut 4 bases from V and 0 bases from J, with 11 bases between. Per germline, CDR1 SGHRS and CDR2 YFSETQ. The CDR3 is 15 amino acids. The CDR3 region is CASSPRQSSYNEQFF. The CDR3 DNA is TGCGCCAGCAGCCCCAGACAGAGCTCCTACAATGAGCAGTTCTTC.

The CDR3 sequence: CASSQVRAQYF. CDR3 bases: TGTGCCAGCAGCCAAGTGCGGGCCCAGTACTTC. The genes are TRBV3-1 and TRBJ2-5; TRBD2 is a possible D gene (5 bases). The CDR3 totals 11 residues. Germline assignment: CDR1 LGHDT and CDR2 YNNKEL (reference sequence). Trimming left V 1 base short and J 9 bases short, with 6 bases between.

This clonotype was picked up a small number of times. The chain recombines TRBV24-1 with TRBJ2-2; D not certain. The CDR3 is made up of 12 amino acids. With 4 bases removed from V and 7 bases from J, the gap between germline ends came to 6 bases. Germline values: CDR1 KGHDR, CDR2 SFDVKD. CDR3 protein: CATSDPLGELFF. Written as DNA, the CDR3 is TGTGCCACCAGTGACCCCCTCGGGGAGCTGTTTTTT.

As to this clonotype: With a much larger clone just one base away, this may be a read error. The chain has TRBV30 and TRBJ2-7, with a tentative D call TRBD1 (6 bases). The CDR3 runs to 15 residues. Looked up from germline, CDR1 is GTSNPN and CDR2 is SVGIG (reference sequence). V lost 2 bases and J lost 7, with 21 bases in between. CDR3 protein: CAWSPLGHKGDEQYF. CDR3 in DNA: TGTGCCTGGAGTCCATTGGGACATAAGGGTGATGAGCAGTACTTC.

The CDR3, as DNA: TGCAGTGCTAGAGATCAAGCGGGAGACTACAATGAGCAGTTCTTC. This codes for CSARDQAGDYNEQFF. The rearrangement links TRBV20-1 to TRBJ2-1; 8 positions match TRBD2. V trimming: 0 bases; J trimming: 3 bases; junction bases outside the gene matches: 4. Germline V lookup: CDR1 DFQATT, CDR2 SNEGSKA (reference sequence). This CDR3 contains 15 residues.

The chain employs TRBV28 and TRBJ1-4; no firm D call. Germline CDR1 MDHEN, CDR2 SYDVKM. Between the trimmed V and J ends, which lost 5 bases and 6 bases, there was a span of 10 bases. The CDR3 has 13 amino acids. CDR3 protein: CASSGQSYEKLFF. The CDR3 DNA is TGTGCCAGCAGTGGGCAGAGTTATGAAAAACTGTTTTTT.

The CDR3 coding sequence is TGCAGTGTCGTAGGGCCACAGACTAACTATGGCTACACCTTC. Its translation: CSVVGPQTNYGYTF. The V and J genes are TRBV20-1 and TRBJ1-2; D not certain. Looked up from germline, CDR1 is DFQATT and CDR2 is SNEGSKA (reference sequence). Deletions cut 7 bases from V and 0 bases from J, with 15 bases between. CDR3 length: 14 amino acids.

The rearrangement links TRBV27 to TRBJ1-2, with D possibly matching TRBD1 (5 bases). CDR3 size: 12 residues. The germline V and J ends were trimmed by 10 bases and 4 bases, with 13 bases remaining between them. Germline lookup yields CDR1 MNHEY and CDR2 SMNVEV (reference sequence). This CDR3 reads CAIGPGAYGYTF. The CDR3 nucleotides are TGTGCCATCGGACCCGGGGCCTATGGCTACACCTTC.

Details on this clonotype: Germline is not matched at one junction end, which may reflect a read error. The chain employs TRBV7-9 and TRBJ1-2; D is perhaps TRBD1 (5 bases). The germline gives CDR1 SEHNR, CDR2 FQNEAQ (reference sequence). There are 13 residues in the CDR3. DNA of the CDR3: TGTGCCAGCACCTTAGGCGCAGGGATAGGCTACACCTTC. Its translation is CASTLGAGIGYTF.

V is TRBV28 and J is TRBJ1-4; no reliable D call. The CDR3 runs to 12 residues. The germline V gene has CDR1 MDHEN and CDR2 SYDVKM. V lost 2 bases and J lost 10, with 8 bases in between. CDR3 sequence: CASSLRSGKLFF. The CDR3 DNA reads TGTGCCAGCAGTTTAAGGTCAGGAAAACTGTTTTTT.

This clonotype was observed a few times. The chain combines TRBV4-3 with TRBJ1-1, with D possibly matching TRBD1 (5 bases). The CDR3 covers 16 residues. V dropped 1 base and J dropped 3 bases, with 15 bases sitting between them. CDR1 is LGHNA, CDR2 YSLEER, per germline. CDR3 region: CASSQGSAGWDTEAFF. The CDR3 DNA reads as TGCGCCAGCAGCCAAGGAAGTGCAGGGTGGGACACTGAAGCTTTCTTT.

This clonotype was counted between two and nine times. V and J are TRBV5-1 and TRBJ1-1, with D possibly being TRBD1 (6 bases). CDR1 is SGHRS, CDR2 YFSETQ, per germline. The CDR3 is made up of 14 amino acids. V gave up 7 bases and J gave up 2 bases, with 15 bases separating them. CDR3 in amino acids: CASGPGEINTEAFF. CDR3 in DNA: TGCGCCAGCGGGCCAGGGGAAATCAACACTGAAGCTTTCTTT.

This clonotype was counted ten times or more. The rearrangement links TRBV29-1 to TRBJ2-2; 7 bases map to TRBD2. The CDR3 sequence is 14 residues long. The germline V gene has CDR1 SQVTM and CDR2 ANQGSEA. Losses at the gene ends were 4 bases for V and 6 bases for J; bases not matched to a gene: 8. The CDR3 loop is CSVGIRGSAGELFF. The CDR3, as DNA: TGCAGCGTTGGAATACGCGGGAGTGCCGGGGAGCTGTTTTTT.

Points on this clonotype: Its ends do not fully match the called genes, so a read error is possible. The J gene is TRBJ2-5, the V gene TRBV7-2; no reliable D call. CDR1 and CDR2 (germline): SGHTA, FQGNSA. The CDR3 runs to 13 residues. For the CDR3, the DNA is TGTGCCAGCAGCCCCAGAAAGCAAGGGACCCAGTACTTC. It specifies CASSPRKQGTQYF.

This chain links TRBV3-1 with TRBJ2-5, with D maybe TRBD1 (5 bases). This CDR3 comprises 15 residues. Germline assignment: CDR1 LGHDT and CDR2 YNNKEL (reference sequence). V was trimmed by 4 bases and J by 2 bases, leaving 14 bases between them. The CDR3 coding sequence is TGTGCCAGCAGCCTGGGGCAGCTTGGTCAAGAGACCCAGTACTTC. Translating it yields CASSLGQLGQETQYF.

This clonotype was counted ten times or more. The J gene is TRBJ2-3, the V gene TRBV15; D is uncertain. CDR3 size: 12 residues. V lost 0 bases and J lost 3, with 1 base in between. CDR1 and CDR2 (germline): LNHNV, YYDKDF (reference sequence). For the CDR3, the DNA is TGTGCCACCAGCAGAGATACAGATACGCAGTATTTT. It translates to CATSRDTDTQYF.

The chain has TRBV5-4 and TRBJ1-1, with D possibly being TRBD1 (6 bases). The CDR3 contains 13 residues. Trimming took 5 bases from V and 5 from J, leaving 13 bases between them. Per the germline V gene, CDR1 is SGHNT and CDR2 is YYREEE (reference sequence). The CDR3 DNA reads TGTGCCAGCAGTTATAGGGGGGCGACTGAAGCTTTCTTT. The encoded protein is CASSYRGATEAFF.

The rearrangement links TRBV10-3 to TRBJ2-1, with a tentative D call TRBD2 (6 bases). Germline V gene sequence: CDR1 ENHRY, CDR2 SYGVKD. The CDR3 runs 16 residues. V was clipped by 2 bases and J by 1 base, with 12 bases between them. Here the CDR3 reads CAISENVAGSYNEQFF. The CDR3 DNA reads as TGTGCCATCAGTGAGAATGTGGCGGGATCCTACAATGAGCAGTTCTTC.

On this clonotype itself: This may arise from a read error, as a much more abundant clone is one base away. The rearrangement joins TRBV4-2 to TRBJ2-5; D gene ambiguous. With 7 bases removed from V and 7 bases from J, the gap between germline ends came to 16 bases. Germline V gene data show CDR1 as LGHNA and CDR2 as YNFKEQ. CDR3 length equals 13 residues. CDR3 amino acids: CASIPGAKATQYF. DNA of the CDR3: TGTGCCAGCATCCCCGGTGCTAAAGCGACCCAGTACTTC.

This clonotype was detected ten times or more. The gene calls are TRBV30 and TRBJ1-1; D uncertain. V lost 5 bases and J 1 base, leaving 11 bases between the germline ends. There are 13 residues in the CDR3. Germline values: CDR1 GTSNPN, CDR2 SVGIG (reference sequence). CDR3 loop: CAWSRSSNTEAFF. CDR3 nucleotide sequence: TGTGCCTGGTCGAGGAGTTCGAACACTGAAGCTTTCTTT.

The CDR3 nucleotides read TGTGCCAGCAGTTCCGACTCGGGGGATACGCAGTATTTT. It encodes CASSSDSGDTQYF. This rearrangement joins TRBV6-5 to TRBJ2-3; D might be TRBD2 (5 bases). Per germline, CDR1 MNHEY and CDR2 SVGAGI. V was pared by 4 bases and J by 6 bases, with 11 bases between. The CDR3 is 13 residues long.

The CDR3 spells CASSLEGDSQFF. CDR3 bases: TGCGCCAGCAGCTTGGAGGGGGACTCCCAGTTCTTC. V is TRBV5-1 and J is TRBJ2-1; D may match TRBD1 or TRBD2 (6 bases each). This CDR3 spans 12 amino acids. Per the germline V gene, CDR1 is SGHRS and CDR2 is YFSETQ. Deletions cut 0 bases from V and 13 bases from J, with 11 bases between.